Below are 27 T cell receptor beta chains sequenced from a single sample in a study of blood T cell repertoires in COVID-19. Sequenced by immunoSEQ multiplex PCR; TCRdb stores in-frame clones only, minus some. Of about 210,000 clones in the sample, around 83% were seen once. The sample consisted of peripheral blood. These receptors all stem from a woman aged 50 to 65 with acute or convalescent COVID-19.

This clone occurred a few times. V and J are TRBV5-1 and TRBJ1-6, with 7 bases matching TRBD1. CDR3 length equals 16 residues. With V trimmed by 0 bases and J by 5 bases, 5 bases remained unmatched. Per the germline V gene, CDR1 is SGHRS and CDR2 is YFSETQ. CDR3 in DNA: TGCGCCAGCAGCTTGGGACAGGGAATGGATAATTCACCCCTCCACTTT. Protein product: CASSLGQGMDNSPLHF.

The rearrangement joins TRBV14 to TRBJ2-2; D might be TRBD2 (7 bases). Trimming shortened V by 4 bases and J by 6 bases, and 18 bases separated the two germline ends. The CDR3 runs to 16 residues. Per germline, CDR1 SGHDN and CDR2 FVKESK. The CDR3 nucleotides read TGTGCCAGCAGCCCACAAGGGGGAGGGTTCGCCGGGGAGCTGTTTTTT. It translates to CASSPQGGGFAGELFF.

The chain is built from TRBV5-6 and TRBJ2-3; D might be TRBD2 (5 bases). The germline CDR1 and CDR2 sequences are SGHDT and YYEEEE. The CDR3 has 11 amino acids. Trimming left V 9 bases short and J 2 bases short, with 7 bases between. CDR3 bases: TGTGCCACCGGGATCACAGATACGCAGTATTTT. Amino acid sequence: CATGITDTQYF. The full variable domain, with the rest looked up from reference TRBV5-6 and TRBJ2-3, is DAGVTQSPTHLIKTRGQQVTLRCSPKSGHDTVSWYQQALGQGPQFIFQYYEEEERQRGNFPDRFSGHQFPNYSSELNVNALLLGDSALYLCATGITDTQYFGPGTRLTVL.

The rearrangement links TRBV7-2 to TRBJ2-2; a possible D gene is TRBD2 (6 bases). Looked up from germline, CDR1 is SGHTA and CDR2 is FQGNSA. The CDR3 contains 17 residues. Trimming cost V 5 bases and J 4 bases, with 20 bases left between them. The CDR3 is CASSIQQVLEGTGELFF. For the CDR3, the DNA is TGTGCCAGCAGCATACAACAGGTCCTGGAGGGCACCGGGGAGCTGTTTTTT.

The genes are TRBV19 and TRBJ2-1; 9 bases fit TRBD2. Trimming at V came to 5 bases and at J to 10 bases, leaving 12 bases not matched to a gene. Germline V lookup: CDR1 LNHDA, CDR2 SQIVND (reference sequence). This CDR3 is 15 amino acids long. CDR3 nucleotides: TGTGCCAGTAGTTTACTAGCGGGTGGGGGCCGGGAGCAGTTCTTC. This translates into CASSLLAGGGREQFF.

V is TRBV2 and J is TRBJ2-7; a possible D gene is TRBD1 (5 bases). CDR1 and CDR2 from the germline V gene are SNHLY and FYNNEI. The germline V and J ends were trimmed by 4 bases and 1 base, with 17 bases remaining between them. The CDR3 runs 16 residues. CDR3 residues: CASSASRGIRSYEQYF. The CDR3 region has the DNA TGTGCCAGCAGTGCGTCTAGGGGAATTCGGTCCTACGAGCAGTACTTC.

J is TRBJ1-5 and V is TRBV28; maybe TRBD1 (6 bases). CDR3 length: 12 amino acids. Germline CDR1 reads MDHEN; CDR2 reads SYDVKM. The germline V and J ends were trimmed by 8 bases and 7 bases, with 12 bases remaining between them. Here the CDR3 reads CASRDRNQPQHF. Written as DNA, the CDR3 is TGTGCCAGCCGCGACAGGAACCAGCCCCAGCATTTT.

The CDR3 here is CASSAGGRGYGYTF. CDR3 sequence (DNA): TGTGCCAGCAGCGCAGGGGGCAGGGGATATGGCTACACCTTC. The chain joins TRBV7-2 to TRBJ1-2, with TRBD1 identical over 8 bases. Germline CDR1 is SGHTA and CDR2 is FQGNSA. The CDR3 sequence is 14 residues long. Trimming removed 5 bases from V and 5 bases from J; junction bases left unmatched: 7.

This chain joins TRBV2 and TRBJ2-4, with D maybe TRBD2 (6 bases). Trimming took off 1 base at V and 0 bases at J, with 7 bases between the two ends. This CDR3 region has 15 residues. Looked up from germline, CDR1 is SNHLY and CDR2 is FYNNEI. The CDR3 protein is CASSEGGVAKNIQYF. Here the CDR3 DNA reads TGTGCCAGCAGTGAAGGGGGGGTAGCCAAAAACATTCAGTACTTC.

This clone was seen a single time. The chain employs TRBV16 and TRBJ2-5, with a weak D call TRBD1 (5 bases). Germline CDR1 reads KGHSY; CDR2 reads FQNENV. The CDR3 is made up of 16 amino acids. V lost 4 bases to trimming and J lost 4 bases, with 19 bases between them. This CDR3 is CASSLPQGPKGETQYF. CDR3 in DNA: TGTGCCAGCAGCCTTCCTCAGGGCCCAAAGGGAGAGACCCAGTACTTC.

The sample holds one count of this clone. The chain combines TRBV5-4 with TRBJ1-1; D perhaps matches TRBD1 (5 bases). CDR1 and CDR2 from the germline V gene are SGHNT and YYREEE (reference sequence). The V end lost 4 bases, the J end lost 1 base, and 17 bases lay between the germline ends. This CDR3 region has 16 residues. DNA for the CDR3: TGTGCCAGCAGCCCCGGGGGGGGAAGGGCGAACACTGAAGCTTTCTTT. Translation: CASSPGGGRANTEAFF.

The J gene is TRBJ1-3, the V gene TRBV19, with TRBD1 matching over 9 bases. From germline, CDR1 is LNHDA and CDR2 SQIVND (reference sequence). V trimming: 6 bases; J trimming: 4 bases; junction bases outside the gene matches: 16. The CDR3 runs 18 residues. Here the CDR3 reads CASSWGDRDLSGGNTIYF. The CDR3, as DNA: TGTGCCAGTAGCTGGGGGGACAGGGACCTCTCTGGCGGAAACACCATATATTTT. Filled out from reference TRBV19 and TRBJ1-3, the complete variable domain reads DGGITQSPKYLFRKEGQNVTLSCEQNLNHDAMYWYRQDPGQGLRLIYYSQIVNDFQKGDIAEGYSVSREKKESFPLTVTSAQKNPTAFYLCASSWGDRDLSGGNTIYFGEGSWLTVV.

The chain recombines TRBV6-6 with TRBJ1-1; D is unresolved. Trimming removed 4 bases at V and 5 bases at J, with 17 bases between. CDR1 MNHNY and CDR2 SVGAGI come from the germline V gene (reference sequence). The length of the CDR3 is 15 residues. The CDR3 loop reads CASSLPGKGETEAFF. In nucleotides, the CDR3 is TGTGCCAGCAGTTTACCGGGTAAGGGAGAAACTGAAGCTTTCTTT.

This clone occurred a few times. This chain joins TRBV28 and TRBJ1-2, with 7 positions matching TRBD1. Germline CDR1 reads MDHEN; CDR2 reads SYDVKM. V was pared by 6 bases and J by 5 bases, with 18 bases of the junction left unmatched. The CDR3 loop spans 17 amino acids. CDR3 amino acids: CASSPMGTVENAYGYTF. DNA for the CDR3: TGTGCCAGCAGCCCCATGGGGACAGTCGAAAACGCGTATGGCTACACCTTC.

J is TRBJ2-1 and V is TRBV5-1; 9 bases are shared with TRBD1. Germline CDR1 is SGHRS and CDR2 is YFSETQ. Trimming at V came to 4 bases and at J to 3 bases, leaving 11 bases not matched to a gene. The CDR3 consists of 17 residues. The CDR3 loop reads CASSRGQGTTFYNEQFF. CDR3 in DNA: TGCGCCAGCAGCCGAGGACAGGGGACAACCTTCTACAATGAGCAGTTCTTC.

CDR3 nucleotides: TGTGCCATCAGTGGTCAGGGGTACTATGGCTACACCTTC. Protein sequence: CAISGQGYYGYTF. The chain uses TRBV10-3 and TRBJ1-2, with a possible D match to TRBD1 (6 bases). V gave up 4 bases and J gave up 3 bases, with 9 bases separating them. The CDR3 has 13 residues. In germline, CDR1 is ENHRY, CDR2 SYGVKD.

This chain joins TRBV27 and TRBJ2-7, with 8 bases lining up with TRBD2. The CDR3 has 15 residues. With V trimmed by 2 bases and J by 4 bases, 7 bases remained unmatched. Germline assignment: CDR1 MNHEY and CDR2 SMNVEV (reference sequence). This CDR3 is CASSLNLAGIYEQYF. The CDR3 DNA reads TGTGCCAGCAGTTTAAATCTAGCGGGTATTTACGAGCAGTACTTC.

This clone was counted once. The J gene is TRBJ2-2, the V gene TRBV19; perhaps TRBD1 as D (5 bases). Germline V gene sequence: CDR1 LNHDA, CDR2 SQIVND (reference sequence). Between the trimmed V and J ends, which lost 6 bases and 5 bases, there was a span of 16 bases. The CDR3 has 15 residues. The CDR3 sequence: CASSAGGARTGELFF. The CDR3 DNA reads TGTGCCAGTAGCGCCGGTGGGGCGCGGACCGGGGAGCTGTTTTTT.

This clone was seen just once. The chain carries TRBV7-2 and TRBJ1-6, with D perhaps matching TRBD1 (5 bases). The CDR3 extends over 13 amino acids. Germline values: CDR1 SGHTA, CDR2 FQGNSA. Trimming left V 5 bases short and J 13 bases short, with 15 bases between. CDR3 residues: CASSAEQVRPLHF. The CDR3 region has the DNA TGTGCCAGCAGCGCAGAACAGGTCCGTCCCCTCCACTTT. Looking up the rest from reference TRBV7-2 and TRBJ1-6 gives the full variable domain: GAGVSQSPSNKVTEKGKDVELRCDPISGHTALYWYRQSLGQGLEFLIYFQGNSAPDKSGLPSDRFSAERTGGSVSTLTIQRTQQEDSAVYLCASSAEQVRPLHFGNGTRLTVT.

This clone has a handful of counts. The J gene is TRBJ2-7, the V gene TRBV7-2; possible D gene TRBD1, 6 bases. The CDR3 runs to 13 residues. The V gene's germline CDR1 is SGHTA and CDR2 FQGNSA. V gave up 3 bases and J gave up 4 bases, with 10 bases separating them. The CDR3 DNA reads TGTGCCAGCAGCTTGAACAGGGAATACGAGCAGTACTTC. Its protein is CASSLNREYEQYF.

V gene TRBV3-1 (or the pseudogene TRBV3-2) combines with J gene TRBJ1-1, with a tentative D call TRBD1 (5 bases). Germline V gene lookup returns CDR1 LGHDT and CDR2 YNNKEL (reference sequence). The CDR3 loop spans 14 amino acids. The V gene lost 1 base and the J gene lost 1 base, with 7 bases spanning the gap. The CDR3 region has the DNA TGTGCCAGCAGCCAAGGGGACTCGAACACTGAAGCTTTCTTT. It specifies CASSQGDSNTEAFF.

Worth noting for this clone: Additional DNA sequences in this sample encode the identical CDR3. J is TRBJ1-2 and V is TRBV28; D gene ambiguous. Germline V CDR1 and CDR2: MDHEN, SYDVKM. Trimming pared 4 bases from V and 5 bases from J, leaving 8 bases between. This CDR3 comprises 12 residues. The CDR3 loop reads CASSSGGYGYTF. CDR3 bases: TGTGCCAGCAGTTCAGGAGGATATGGCTACACCTTC.

The chain carries TRBV29-1 and TRBJ2-7; a possible D gene is TRBD1 (5 bases). Trimming shortened V by 5 bases and J by 1 base, and 9 bases separated the two germline ends. CDR1 and CDR2 from the germline V gene are SQVTM and ANQGSEA. The CDR3 runs 12 residues. The CDR3 sequence: CSVLTASYEQYF. CDR3 DNA sequence: TGCAGCGTTCTGACAGCTTCCTACGAGCAGTACTTC.

The rearrangement links TRBV9 to TRBJ2-7, with 9 bases that match TRBD2. Germline V gene data show CDR1 as SGDLS and CDR2 as YYNGEE. CDR3 size: 15 residues. The J segment lost 2 bases and the V segment lost 0 bases, leaving 3 bases of the junction unmatched. CDR3 DNA sequence: TGTGCCAGCAGCGTAGGATCTAGCGGGGCCTACGAGCAGTACTTC. This codes for CASSVGSSGAYEQYF.

This clone appeared a single time. The chain employs TRBV27 and TRBJ1-6, with D uncertain. The CDR3 consists of 14 residues. Looked up from germline, CDR1 is MNHEY and CDR2 is SMNVEV (reference sequence). The V end was cut by 6 bases, the J end by 11 bases, with 17 bases between. In DNA form, the CDR3 reads TGTGCCAGCAGCCTCACATTCGGCGGGACACCCCTCCACTTT. It translates to CASSLTFGGTPLHF.

The chain couples TRBV9 to TRBJ2-3, with 9 bases identical to TRBD2. The germline gives CDR1 SGDLS, CDR2 YYNGEE. CDR3 size: 17 residues. With 4 bases clipped from V and 3 bases from J, the junction kept 12 bases outside the gene matches. The DNA of the CDR3 is TGTGCCAGCAGCTCCCCCGGGGGGCGGGAGGGTACAGATACGCAGTATTTT. The encoded protein is CASSSPGGREGTDTQYF. Looking up the rest from reference TRBV9 and TRBJ2-3 gives the full variable domain: DSGVTQTPKHLITATGQRVTLRCSPRSGDLSVYWYQQSLDQGLQFLIQYYNGEERAKGNILERFSAQQFPDLHSELNLSSLELGDSALYFCASSSPGGREGTDTQYFGPGTRLTVL.

The chain couples TRBV14 to TRBJ2-5; no definite D call. The V gene lost 5 bases and the J gene lost 5 bases, with 6 bases spanning the gap. The CDR3 length is 11 residues. Germline V gene lookup returns CDR1 SGHDN and CDR2 FVKESK. The CDR3 reads CASSVEETQYF. The DNA for the CDR3 is TGTGCCAGCAGCGTAGAGGAGACCCAGTACTTC.